A single sample gave rise to the 30 T cell receptor beta chains below, sequenced in a study of cytomegalovirus exposure and HLA in healthy donors. Primers included in the PCR were 60 Vbeta and 13 Jbeta primers. The protocol was immunoSEQ multiplex PCR, while the TCRdb copy is restricted to in-frame clones and leaves out a portion. The listing contains some 150,000 clones. Sequenced: PBMCs. The receptors here all came from a woman between 18 and 29 years old in good health and CMV-seronegative.

The chain carries TRBV19 and TRBJ2-1; D remains unclear. The CDR3 has 15 residues. Germline lookup yields CDR1 LNHDA and CDR2 SQIVND (reference sequence). Trimming cost V 0 bases and J 2 bases, with 8 bases left between them. CDR3 protein: CASSIDAETYNEQFF. The CDR3 DNA reads TGTGCCAGTAGTATAGATGCGGAAACCTACAATGAGCAGTTCTTC.

A word on this clone: This CDR3 fails to terminate in the conserved phenylalanine or tryptophan, so it likely reflects a read error. The DNA is left out, because the CDR3 cannot be placed on it with certainty; the CDR3 is given as TCRdb lists it. V usage is TRBV7-9 and J usage is TRBJ2-6; TRBD1 is the table's D call and was not checked against the DNA. Germline lookup yields CDR1 SEHNR and CDR2 FQNEAQ (reference sequence). The CDR3 has 10 residues if both end residues are counted. CDR3 in amino acids: CASSLPTGGQ.

V and J are TRBV6-1 and TRBJ2-5, with no clear D. The germline V gene has CDR1 MNHNS and CDR2 SASEGT. The CDR3 length is 14 residues. V was cut by 1 base and J by 5 bases, with 11 bases left in between. The CDR3 sequence: CASSEGVGPETQYF. In DNA form, the CDR3 reads TGTGCCAGCAGTGAAGGAGTGGGCCCGGAGACCCAGTACTTC.

The rearrangement joins TRBV7-9 to TRBJ2-1, with 10 nucleotides matching TRBD2. The CDR3 covers 15 residues. Losses at the gene ends were 5 bases for V and 9 bases for J; bases not matched to a gene: 10. Germline V CDR1 and CDR2: SEHNR, FQNEAQ (reference sequence). CDR3 residues: CASSDRTSGRGEQFF. Here the CDR3 DNA reads TGTGCCAGCAGCGATCGGACTAGCGGAAGGGGTGAGCAGTTCTTC.

Regarding this clone: Because the CDR3 is missing its conserved closing phenylalanine or tryptophan, this is likely a read error. This chain connects TRBV5-4 to TRBJ2-7; 8 positions agree with TRBD1. Germline CDR1 reads SGHNT; CDR2 reads YYREEE (reference sequence). V lost 3 bases to trimming and J lost 4 bases; unmatched junction nucleotides: 6. The CDR3 contains 14 residues. The DNA of the CDR3 is TGTGCCAGCAGCTGGGGGACAGGAGCTTACGAGCAGTACCTC. This codes for CASSWGTGAYEQYL.

The V call is TRBV4-1, the J call TRBJ1-4; 8 bases align to TRBD1. The germline V gene encodes CDR1 MGHRA and CDR2 YSYEKL. Trimming removed 2 bases from V and 5 bases from J; junction bases left unmatched: 13. This CDR3 comprises 18 residues. The CDR3 DNA follows: TGCGCCAGCAGCCAATCAGGACAGGGAGGTAGAGGAAATGAAAAACTGTTTTTT. As protein: CASSQSGQGGRGNEKLFF.

The rearrangement joins TRBV19 to TRBJ1-1; 9 bases line up with TRBD1. The CDR3 extends over 14 amino acids. In germline, CDR1 is LNHDA, CDR2 SQIVND (reference sequence). The V segment lost 4 bases and the J segment 2 bases; nucleotides outside the gene matches: 2. The CDR3 DNA sequence: TGTGCCAGTAGTAAGGACAGGGGAAACACTGAAGCTTTCTTT. It specifies CASSKDRGNTEAFF.

The rearrangement uses TRBV4-1 and TRBJ2-5; no firm D call. Germline V lookup: CDR1 MGHRA, CDR2 YSYEKL. The length of the CDR3 is 16 residues. The V and J ends lost 2 bases and 2 bases respectively, with 15 bases between them. CDR3 sequence reads: CASSQSLSSEQETQYF. The CDR3 DNA is TGCGCCAGCAGCCAATCCCTCTCTAGTGAGCAAGAGACCCAGTACTTC.

V and J are TRBV30 and TRBJ2-6, with D unclear. Trimming shortened V by 1 base and J by 4 bases, and 5 bases separated the two germline ends. The germline gives CDR1 GTSNPN, CDR2 SVGIG (reference sequence). CDR3 length: 13 residues. In DNA, the CDR3 is TGTGCCTGGAGTGATAGCGGGGCCAACGTCCTGACTTTC. As protein: CAWSDSGANVLTF.

The CDR3 coding sequence is TGTGCCTTACACAGGGGGACTGGAAACACCATATATTTT. It codes for CALHRGTGNTIYF. The rearrangement uses TRBV30 and TRBJ1-3; TRBD1 matches 8 bases. The V gene's germline CDR1 is GTSNPN and CDR2 SVGIG (reference sequence). V lost 7 bases, J lost 2 bases, and 4 bases stayed unmatched. CDR3 length equals 13 residues.

V is TRBV18 and J is TRBJ1-2; D gene uncertain. The CDR3 is 12 amino acids. Germline assignment: CDR1 KGHSH and CDR2 LQKENI. Trimming removed 1 base at V and 6 bases at J, with 6 bases between. The CDR3 loop reads CASSPLLDGYTF. CDR3 in DNA: TGTGCCAGCTCACCACTTTTAGATGGCTACACCTTC.

This rearrangement joins TRBV5-1 to TRBJ2-7; 9 positions agree with TRBD2. Germline V gene sequence: CDR1 SGHRS, CDR2 YFSETQ. The junction had 17 bases not matched to a gene; V was cut back by 3 bases and J by 4 bases. CDR3 size: 18 residues. The CDR3 coding sequence is TGCGCCAGCAGCTCCTACCCTGCAGCGGGAGGCGTTGGTTACGAGCAGTACTTC. This translates into CASSSYPAAGGVGYEQYF. The full variable domain, its missing parts supplied by reference TRBV5-1 and TRBJ2-7, is KAGVTQTPRYLIKTRGQQVTLSCSPISGHRSVSWYQQTPGQGLQFLFEYFSETQRNKGNFPGRFSGRQFSNSRSEMNVSTLELGDSALYLCASSSYPAAGGVGYEQYFGPGTRLTVT.

The chain combines TRBV7-3 with TRBJ2-1; 10 bases match TRBD2. Germline V CDR1 and CDR2: SGHTA, FQGTGA. The length of the CDR3 is 17 residues. V lost 1 base to trimming and J lost 6 bases; unmatched junction nucleotides: 9. CDR3 nucleotide sequence: TGTGCCAGCAGCTTAATAGGCGTAGCGGGAGGTTCCAATGAGCAGTTCTTC. Residues: CASSLIGVAGGSNEQFF.

The rearrangement joins TRBV27 to TRBJ2-5, with TRBD1 matching 11 bases. The CDR3 has 17 amino acids. Per the germline V gene, CDR1 is MNHEY and CDR2 is SMNVEV (reference sequence). J lost 1 base, V lost 5 bases, and 9 bases had no gene match. CDR3 coding DNA: TGTGCCAGCAGTACTCAGCGGACAGGGGGCGGCCAAGAGACCCAGTACTTC. Amino acids: CASSTQRTGGGQETQYF.

The chain is built from TRBV27 and TRBJ1-2; 10 bases are shared with TRBD1. V shed 8 bases and J 4 bases; nucleotides not matched to a gene: 4. CDR1 is MNHEY and CDR2 is SMNVEV in the germline V gene (reference sequence). The CDR3 runs 13 residues. The CDR3 sequence is CASGTGAFYGYTF. The DNA of the CDR3 is TGTGCCAGCGGGACAGGGGCTTTCTATGGCTACACCTTC.

The chain employs TRBV30 and TRBJ1-2, with D possibly being TRBD1 (5 bases). The length of the CDR3 is 13 residues. Germline lookup yields CDR1 GTSNPN and CDR2 SVGIG (reference sequence). Trimming removed 3 bases at V and 4 bases at J, with 12 bases between. Here the CDR3 DNA reads TGTGCCTGGAGGGCAGGGAGGGTCTATGGCTACACCTTC. This codes for CAWRAGRVYGYTF.

The gene calls are TRBV18 and TRBJ1-1, with D hard to call. This CDR3 region has 13 residues. V was shortened by 3 bases and J by 8 bases, with 13 bases between the two germline ends. In germline, CDR1 is KGHSH, CDR2 LQKENI. CDR3 sequence: CASSPPAASEAFF. CDR3 DNA: TGTGCCAGCTCACCCCCGGCGGCTTCGGAAGCTTTCTTT.

The chain is built from TRBV19 and TRBJ1-1; 7 nucleotides align to TRBD1. Trimming removed 7 bases from V and 6 bases from J; junction bases left unmatched: 11. The CDR3 has 14 residues. Per the germline V gene, CDR1 is LNHDA and CDR2 is SQIVND (reference sequence). CDR3 region: CASTPTGWVSEAFF. The CDR3 DNA sequence: TGTGCCAGTACCCCGACAGGGTGGGTATCTGAAGCTTTCTTT.

The chain is built from TRBV11-2 and TRBJ2-7; 10 bases align to TRBD2. In germline, CDR1 is SGHAT, CDR2 FQNNGV. There are 14 residues in the CDR3. With 3 bases clipped from V and 4 bases from J, the junction kept 3 bases outside the gene matches. CDR3 DNA: TGTGCCAGCAGCTTTGGACTAGCGGAATACGAGCAGTACTTC. As protein: CASSFGLAEYEQYF.

The rearrangement uses TRBV28 and TRBJ1-3, with TRBD1 identical over 7 bases. The CDR3 extends over 17 amino acids. Trimming removed 9 bases from V and 2 bases from J; junction bases left unmatched: 16. Looked up from germline, CDR1 is MDHEN and CDR2 is SYDVKM. This chain's CDR3 is CASRGRGKERPGNTIYF. The CDR3 DNA reads TGTGCCAGTCGCGGCAGGGGGAAGGAACGTCCTGGAAACACCATATATTTT. The full variable domain, completed using reference TRBV28 and TRBJ1-3, is DVKVTQSSRYLVKRTGEKVFLECVQDMDHENMFWYRQDPGLGLRLIYFSYDVKMKEKGDIPEGYSVSREKKERFSLILESASTNQTSMYLCASRGRGKERPGNTIYFGEGSWLTVV.

J is TRBJ1-3 and V is TRBV28; no clear D. V lost 5 bases to trimming and J lost 4 bases, with 12 bases between them. This CDR3 has 14 residues. Germline V CDR1 and CDR2: MDHEN, SYDVKM. The CDR3 DNA sequence: TGTGCCAGCAGTCTATATAATCTGGGAAACACCATATATTTT. This gives the protein CASSLYNLGNTIYF.

This chain uses TRBV5-1 with TRBJ2-7; 13 positions agree with TRBD2. Germline CDR1 SGHRS, CDR2 YFSETQ. Losses at the gene ends were 1 base for V and 0 bases for J; bases not matched to a gene: 19. The CDR3 contains 22 residues. The CDR3: CASSLKNGPGGLAGVSSYEQYF. CDR3 bases: TGCGCCAGCAGCTTGAAAAACGGACCAGGAGGACTAGCGGGAGTTAGCTCCTACGAGCAGTACTTC.

V and J are TRBV19 and TRBJ1-1, with unresolved D. This CDR3 has 12 amino acids. V was trimmed by 3 bases and J by 8 bases, leaving 10 bases between them. CDR1 is LNHDA, CDR2 SQIVND, per germline (reference sequence). The CDR3 DNA reads as TGTGCCAGTAGTATCCGGGGTGGGGAAGCTTTCTTT. Residues: CASSIRGGEAFF.

V and J are TRBV19 and TRBJ2-7, with 7 bases matching TRBD1. Germline V gene sequence: CDR1 LNHDA, CDR2 SQIVND (reference sequence). The CDR3 extends over 14 amino acids. Here the CDR3 reads CASGGQDPSNEQYV. In nucleotides, the CDR3 is TGTGCCAGTGGTGGACAGGATCCCTCCAACGAGCAGTACGTC.

About this clone itself: Lacking the conserved final phenylalanine or tryptophan, this CDR3 likely reflects a read error. The chain recombines TRBV19 with TRBJ1-2, with 9 positions matching TRBD1. Germline V gene sequence: CDR1 LNHDA, CDR2 SQIVND (reference sequence). The V segment lost 5 bases and the J segment 7 bases; nucleotides outside the gene matches: 8. The CDR3 has 14 residues. In nucleotides, the CDR3 is TGTGCCAGTAGTTCCACGGACAGGGGAGGTGGCTACACCCTC. Translation: CASSSTDRGGGYTL.

The chain links TRBV18 to TRBJ2-1; TRBD1 matches 10 bases. Germline V gene lookup returns CDR1 KGHSH and CDR2 LQKENI. V trimming: 2 bases; J trimming: 5 bases; junction bases outside the gene matches: 3. This CDR3 has 15 residues. This CDR3 reads CASSPGTGENNEQFF. CDR3 bases: TGTGCCAGCTCACCAGGGACAGGGGAAAACAATGAGCAGTTCTTC.

This rearrangement joins TRBV7-2 to TRBJ2-5, with D hard to call. From germline, CDR1 is SGHTA and CDR2 FQGNSA. The CDR3 is 13 amino acids. V was trimmed by 1 base and J by 6 bases, leaving 9 bases between them. In nucleotides, the CDR3 is TGTGCCAGCAGCTTAGATGGAGTACAGACCCAGTACTTC. Translating it yields CASSLDGVQTQYF.

The V call is TRBV7-3, the J call TRBJ2-1; tentatively, D is TRBD1 (5 bases). Trimming stripped 5 bases from V and 2 bases from J, with 10 bases between. This CDR3 spans 14 amino acids. Germline CDR1 reads SGHTA; CDR2 reads FQGTGA. CDR3 residues: CASSPVGPYNEQFF. DNA for the CDR3: TGTGCCAGCAGCCCGGTGGGGCCCTACAATGAGCAGTTCTTC. Combining the CDR3 with reference TRBV7-3 and TRBJ2-1 gives the whole variable domain GAGVSQTPSNKVTEKGKYVELRCDPISGHTALYWYRQSLGQGPEFLIYFQGTGAADDSGLPNDRFFAVRPEGSVSTLKIQRTERGDSAVYLCASSPVGPYNEQFFGPGTRLTVL.

The gene calls are TRBV7-2 and TRBJ1-2; no reliable D call. The CDR3 spans 16 residues. In germline, CDR1 is SGHTA, CDR2 FQGNSA. V was cut by 4 bases and J by 1 base, with 16 bases left in between. The CDR3 region is CASSSPYLALNYGYTF. The DNA for the CDR3 is TGTGCCAGCAGCTCACCTTATCTAGCCCTTAACTATGGCTACACCTTC.

The chain links TRBV12-5 to TRBJ1-2, with 9 bases fitting TRBD1. Germline V gene lookup returns CDR1 LGHNT and CDR2 FRNRAP. V lost 3 bases and J lost 9; bases outside the gene matches: 11. This CDR3 has 15 residues. The CDR3 DNA sequence: TGTGCTAGTGGTTTCGCCGGGGACAGGGCTCGAAGCTACACCTTC. This encodes CASGFAGDRARSYTF.